This paragraph reports one TCR beta chain. This sample was included in a study of blood T cell repertoires in COVID-19. Produced via immunoSEQ multiplex PCR; TCRdb's table is partial and in-frame only. The sample lists over 70,000 clones; 75% to 85% were seen once. Per germline, CDR1 MNHEY and CDR2 SVGAGI. This CDR3 region has 13 residues. Trimming stripped 5 bases from V and 5 bases from J, with 10 bases between. Sequenced material: peripheral blood. The clonotype was recovered from an older woman with acute or convalescent COVID-19. The J gene is TRBJ1-5, the V gene TRBV6-5; D is perhaps TRBD1 (6 bases). CDR3 sequence reads: CASSPTGHQPQHF. DNA for the CDR3: TGTGCCAGCAGTCCTACAGGGCATCAGCCCCAGCATTTT.